This TCR beta chain appears in the sequencing data of a study of regulatory T cells in long-lasting Graves disease. The study's findings and limits: Patients with persistent disease showed a bias toward TRBV28, TRBJ1-2 and TRBJ2-5.

Both iRepertoire HTBI primers and Arm-PCR of CDR3 regions were used to build the TCR beta libraries. TCRdb re-derived calls from the multiplex PCR reads in MiXCR, one entry per CDR3 protein. The sample contains hundreds of thousands of distinct CDR3 sequences, around 21% of which appear only once. CDR1 and CDR2 (germline): LNHDA, SQIVND (reference sequence). The CDR3 contains 15 residues. Trimming stripped 0 bases from V and 1 base from J, with 9 bases between. Indicated time point: persistent/refractory GD, antithyroid drugs over 5 years with positive TRAb. Researchers made the TCR library from RNA that was extracted from PBMCs. Concerning this clonotype: Its target is not known.

This sequence joins TRBV19 and TRBJ1-2; no reliable D call. The source is a female donor with Graves disease. This specimen was peripheral blood mononuclear cells (PBMCs), taken when the disease was refractory, from a patient treated with antithyroid drugs. The CDR3 loop reads CASSIDPWDNYGYTF. The CDR3, as DNA: TGTGCCAGTAGTATAGATCCGTGGGATAACTATGGCTACACCTTC.